Listed below are T cell receptor beta chains from one sample, sequenced in a study of T cells in Graves' hyperthyroidism and ophthalmopathy. Using its own MiXCR run on the multiplex PCR reads, TCRdb lists one record per CDR3 protein. The table includes over 500,000 distinct CDR3 sequences, 46% detected once. The source material was peripheral blood or thyroid tissue (not recorded which). Source of these receptors: an adult woman with Graves' disease, either hyperthyroidism or ophthalmopathy (not recorded which). The CDR3 runs from the conserved cysteine through the conserved F or W. Some rows mark clone size as missing; the rest say once, few, many or name a class of expanded clone.

clone_size v_call cdr3_aa
. TRBV6-1 CASSGNRGGTDEQYF
many TRBV6-1 CATLPAGEKLFF
few TRBV29-1 CSLEGGEQYF
many TRBV20-1 CSAIRDINNSPLHF
many TRBV20-1 CSAPSPTSGNYEQYF
many TRBV14 CASSQVRAGEQYF
many TRBV7-9 CASSRTRDGTGELFF
. TRBV7-6 CASSVDTPGETQYF
. TRBV27 CASSLRRGGHYEQYF
once TRBV7-3 CASSLAAGALYEQYF
many TRBV11-3 CASSVRRGERRTGELFF
few TRBV24-1 CATQTSGSRQYF
. TRBV6-1 CASSETGVYSNQPQHF
. TRBV7-2 CASSIRDYNSPLHF
. TRBV10-3 CAIRGGPFEQYF
. TRBV10-3 CAISESAGFQPQHF
many TRBV25-1 CASSDHRDRESSYNSPLHF
many TRBV7-2 CASSLQTGNQPQHF
few TRBV29-1 CSALRQNTEAFF
. TRBV7-2 CAGSLGVNQIHSTTGELFF
. TRBV29-1 CSVKDRAHNYGYTF
many TRBV5-1 CASSFPSGDTGELFF
many TRBV27 CASSSRTGETQYF
few TRBV10-3 CAISESGLGGHGYTF
many TRBV29-1 CSVEGGPTGGASEEQYF
few TRBV10-3 CAISARAVGHQPQHF
. TRBV15 CATIQSSGEAFF
once TRBV2 CVSIRGGDSPLHF
many TRBV5-6 CASSLGSLAKLFF
few TRBV6-2/TRBV6-3 CASSYGAGYGYTF
few TRBV28 CASRAGESANEQYF
. TRBV12-3/TRBV12-4 CASSTPGQGRAFF
. TRBV2 CASSEVHTGELFF
. TRBV4-2 CASSQEGVSETQYF
many TRBV20-1 CSAPRDSLFYGYTF
many TRBV20-1 CSAGSWSKGYTF
. TRBV5-1 CASSPWGGLNQPQHF
. TRBV7-2 CASSFVTPPPPPPFF
. TRBV9 CASSLVGARNTEAFF
few TRBV7-9 CASSLDRAKETQYF
many TRBV7-3 CASSLGLGVRETQYF
few TRBV24-1 CATIRLSSGNTIYF
few TRBV20-1 CSARDPRRGEYGYTF